The rows below give T cell receptor beta chains drawn from one sample of a study of blood T cells in healthy people across ages. TCRdb processed the 5' RACE reads anew with MiXCR; each CDR3 protein has one entry. The sample includes 800,000 to 1,000,000 distinct CDR3 sequences, approximately 49% of them seen just once. Sequenced material: blood. Receptors originate from a man aged 30 to 45 in good health. Both conserved end residues are part of each CDR3. Each record gives: CDR3 protein, CDR3 DNA, V gene, D gene, clone size, J gene. A D gene is named only where the DNA matches it firmly. Clone size appears in some rows only: once, few, many, or a class for an expanded clone.

CASSPGQGAKGYTF TGCGCCAGCAGCCCGGGACAGGGGGCGAAGGGCTACACCTTC TRBV5-1 TRBD1 few TRBJ1-2
CAIGGSGETQYF TGTGCCATCGGGGGCTCGGGGGAGACCCAGTACTTC TRBV10-3 - - TRBJ2-5
CASNGGQLNPNTEAFF TGTGCCAGCAATGGGGGACAGCTTAACCCGAACACTGAAGCTTTCTTT TRBV2 TRBD1 few TRBJ1-1
CAIDGGGADTQYF TGTGCCATCGACGGCGGGGGGGCAGATACGCAGTATTTT TRBV10-3 TRBD2 - TRBJ2-3
CASSLASARGADTQYF TGTGCCAGCAGCTTAGCATCGGCGAGGGGTGCAGATACGCAGTATTTT TRBV7-9 - few TRBJ2-3
CASSFAGMNTEAFF TGTGCCAGCAGTTTCGCGGGGATGAACACTGAAGCTTTCTTT TRBV28 - - TRBJ1-1
CASSQGGWSWEQFF TGTGCCAGCAGCCAGGGCGGGTGGTCTTGGGAGCAGTTCTTC TRBV6-2/TRBV6-3 - - TRBJ2-1
CASSYSSYGTADTQYF TGTGCCAGCAGTTACTCTTCATACGGGACGGCAGATACGCAGTATTTT TRBV6-2/TRBV6-3 - few TRBJ2-3
CASSLGYHGAGGPYNEQFF TGTGCCAGCAGCTTAGGATATCACGGTGCGGGGGGGCCCTACAATGAGCAGTTCTTC TRBV7-2 TRBD2 few TRBJ2-1
CASSWAEAGVGNTPWNEQFF TGCGCCAGCAGCTGGGCTGAAGCGGGGGTTGGGAACACCCCTTGGAATGAGCAGTTCTTC TRBV5-1 TRBD2 many TRBJ2-1
CASSYRRDYRTYEQYF TGTGCCAGCAGTTACCGCCGGGACTATCGAACCTACGAGCAGTACTTC TRBV6-6 TRBD2 many TRBJ2-7
CASSRDGSYGYTF TGTGCCAGCAGTCGGGACGGTTCCTATGGCTACACCTTC TRBV2 - many TRBJ1-2
CASSWTSGEFSYEQYF TGTGCCAGCAGTTGGACTAGCGGGGAATTTTCCTACGAGCAGTACTTC TRBV27 TRBD2 - TRBJ2-7
CASSQDQRVAYF TGTGCCAGCAGCCAAGATCAGAGGGTGGCGTACTTC TRBV3-1 - few TRBJ2-4
CASSLGSGLASGAYEQYF TGTGCCAGCAGTTTAGGTTCCGGTTTGGCTAGCGGGGCCTACGAGCAGTACTTC TRBV28 TRBD2 - TRBJ2-7
CATSDLGGGETQYF TGTGCCACCAGTGATTTAGGAGGGGGCGAGACCCAGTACTTC TRBV24-1 - - TRBJ2-5
CASNDLAGDEQYF TGTGCCAGCAACGACTTAGCGGGCGACGAGCAGTACTTC TRBV6-6 TRBD2 few TRBJ2-7
CSVGSSQETQYF TGCAGCGTTGGTTCCAGTCAAGAGACCCAGTACTTC TRBV29-1 - many TRBJ2-5
CASSWPGQGTTEAFF TGTGCCAGCAGTTGGCCGGGACAGGGGACCACTGAAGCTTTCTTT TRBV28 TRBD1 many TRBJ1-1
CASSLESSGGYEQYF TGTGCCAGCAGCTTAGAGTCTAGCGGGGGATACGAGCAGTACTTC TRBV7-8 TRBD2 few TRBJ2-7
CASSQDPGWDTQYF TGCGCCAGCAGCCAAGATCCCGGGTGGGATACGCAGTATTTT TRBV4-1 - - TRBJ2-3
CASSPTGGLDEQFF TGTGCCAGCAGCCCGACAGGGGGCCTGGATGAGCAGTTCTTC TRBV3-1 TRBD1 - TRBJ2-1
CSANSQGIHNEQFF TGCAGTGCTAATTCGCAGGGGATCCACAATGAGCAGTTCTTC TRBV20-1 - few TRBJ2-1
CASSLRQDTDTQYF TGTGCCAGCAGTTTACGACAGGACACAGATACGCAGTATTTT TRBV28 - - TRBJ2-3
CSAPVPDSGANVLTF TGCAGTGCTCCTGTACCGGACTCTGGGGCCAACGTCCTGACTTTC TRBV20-1 - - TRBJ2-6
CASSFQVDGYTF TGTGCCAGCAGTTTCCAGGTGGATGGCTACACCTTC TRBV28 - - TRBJ1-2
CASSSLDRGEKLFF TGTGCCAGCAGCTCATTAGACAGAGGGGAAAAACTGTTTTTT TRBV7-9 - - TRBJ1-4
CASSELIAGARGDTQYF TGTGCCAGCAGTGAATTAATAGCGGGGGCCCGTGGGGATACGCAGTATTTT TRBV2 TRBD2 - TRBJ2-3
CASSLIRTYNSPLHF TGCGCCAGCAGCTTGATCCGGACCTATAATTCACCCCTCCACTTT TRBV5-1 - few TRBJ1-6